This T cell receptor beta chain was sequenced in a study of T cells in Graves' hyperthyroidism and ophthalmopathy. Study-wide results and limits: A 13 V-J model separated ophthalmopathy from stable hyperthyroidism.

RNA transcripts yielded amplified TCR beta CDR3 regions. RT-PCR in the first round (using the HTBI primer set) targeted the TCR CDR3. TCRdb reanalysed the multiplex PCR reads using MiXCR and keeps one entry per CDR3 protein. The table lists 600,000 or so distinct CDR3 sequences, under 60% of them singletons, with roughly 8.2% in the top ten. Of note for this clonotype: Its antigen is still unknown.

Patients with uncontrolled infections, other autoimmune diseases, pregnancy or lactation were excluded. Sequenced: peripheral blood or thyroid tissue (not recorded which). The clonotype comes from a woman under 30 with Graves' hyperthyroidism.

For the CDR3, the DNA is TGTGCCATCGGTGGCCCTGACAATGAAGCTTTCTTT. This encodes CAIGGPDNEAFF. V and J are TRBV24-1 and TRBJ1-1; D not certain. This CDR3 spans 12 amino acids. Germline loops: CDR1 KGHDR, CDR2 SFDVKD. Trimming took 11 bases from V and 7 from J, leaving 16 bases between them.